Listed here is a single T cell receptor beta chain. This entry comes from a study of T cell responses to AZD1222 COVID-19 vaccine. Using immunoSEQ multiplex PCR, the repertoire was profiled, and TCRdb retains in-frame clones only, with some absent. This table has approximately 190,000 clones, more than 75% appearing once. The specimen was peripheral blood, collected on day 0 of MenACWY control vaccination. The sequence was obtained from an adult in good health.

CDR3 nucleotide sequence: TGTGCCAGCAGCCGCGGCCCGGAGACCCAGTACTTC. Translation gives CASSRGPETQYF. V is TRBV7-2 and J is TRBJ2-5; D remains unclear. The V and J ends lost 5 bases and 5 bases respectively, with 9 bases between them. Germline V lookup: CDR1 SGHTA, CDR2 FQGNSA. The CDR3 contains 12 residues.